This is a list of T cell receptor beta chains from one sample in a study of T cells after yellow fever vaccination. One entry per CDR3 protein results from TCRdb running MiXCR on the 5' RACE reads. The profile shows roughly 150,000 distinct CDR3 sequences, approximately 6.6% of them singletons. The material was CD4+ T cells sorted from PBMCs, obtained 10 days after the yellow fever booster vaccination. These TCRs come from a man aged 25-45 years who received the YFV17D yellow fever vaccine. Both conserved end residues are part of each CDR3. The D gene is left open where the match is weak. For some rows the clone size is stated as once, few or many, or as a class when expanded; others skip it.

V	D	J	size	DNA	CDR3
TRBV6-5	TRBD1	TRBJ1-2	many	TGTGCCAGCAGTTACTTAGGGACAGATAGAGACTATGGCTACACCTTC	CASSYLGTDRDYGYTF
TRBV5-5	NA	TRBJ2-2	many	TGTGCCAGCAGCCTGGTACAGACGAACACCGGGGAGCTGTTTTTT	CASSLVQTNTGELFF
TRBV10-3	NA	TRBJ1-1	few	TGTGCCATCACGAGAGCACAGCGGGATGAAGCTTTCTTT	CAITRAQRDEAFF
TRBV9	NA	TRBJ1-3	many	TGTGCCAGCAGCGCGACTCTGAGCTCTGGAAACACCATATATTTT	CASSATLSSGNTIYF
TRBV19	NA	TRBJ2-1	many	TGTGCCAGTAGTATGGGGCGGGAAGTGAGTGAGCAGTTCTTC	CASSMGREVSEQFF
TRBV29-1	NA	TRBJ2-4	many	TGCAGCGCCGTGGTGCCAGGGCAAATTACAAACATTCAGTACTTC	CSAVVPGQITNIQYF
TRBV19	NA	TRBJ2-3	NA	TGTGCCAGCAGTCGAGGACAGAGCAATCAGTATTTT	CASSRGQSNQYF
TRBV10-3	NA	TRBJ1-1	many	TGTGCCATCAGTGAGTCGGTCGTGGGGACTGAAGCTTTCTTT	CAISESVVGTEAFF
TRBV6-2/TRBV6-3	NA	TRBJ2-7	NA	TGTGCCAGCAAGGATCCCGGGGGCAGGGAGCAGTACTTC	CASKDPGGREQYF
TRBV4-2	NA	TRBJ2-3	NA	TGTGCCAGCGGCCCCCGGCTCGTCTGCGGTACGCAGTATTTT	CASGPRLVCGTQYF
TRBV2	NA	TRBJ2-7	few	TGTGCCAGCAGTGGTTTAGCGGGACAGGAAATATACGAGCAGTACTTC	CASSGLAGQEIYEQYF
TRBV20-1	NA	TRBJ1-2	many	TGCAGTGCTACCCGCGAGGGGGGTGGCTACACCTTC	CSATREGGGYTF
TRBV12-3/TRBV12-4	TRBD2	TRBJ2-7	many	TGTGCCAGCAGTTTTGTGGGGACTAGCGGGATCGAGCAGTACTTC	CASSFVGTSGIEQYF
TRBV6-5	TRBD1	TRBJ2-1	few	TGTGCCAGCAGTTACACGAGGGGACAGGGGCAGTTCTTC	CASSYTRGQGQFF
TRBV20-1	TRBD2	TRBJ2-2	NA	TGCAGTGCAGAGGTAGCGGGAGGACTTAGAAACACCGGGGAGCTGTTTTTT	CSAEVAGGLRNTGELFF
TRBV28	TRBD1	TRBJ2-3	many	TGTGCCAGCAGACCCGGGACAGGGTCAGATACGCAGTATTTT	CASRPGTGSDTQYF
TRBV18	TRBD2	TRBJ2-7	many	TGTGCCAGCTCAATGGCGGCGGGAGGAGCCAGCGAGCAGTACTTC	CASSMAAGGASEQYF
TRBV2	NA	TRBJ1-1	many	TGTGCCAGCAGTGAAAGGGGGTTGGGGACTGAAGCTTTCTTT	CASSERGLGTEAFF
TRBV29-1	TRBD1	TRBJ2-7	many	TGCAGCGCGTCCGGGACAGGGGAATACGAGCAGTACTTC	CSASGTGEYEQYF
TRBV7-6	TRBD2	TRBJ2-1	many	TGTGCCAGCAGCCCAAGGAGGACTAGCGGGATATACAATGAGCAGTTCTTC	CASSPRRTSGIYNEQFF
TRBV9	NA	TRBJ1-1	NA	TGTGCCAGCGGCATCTCTCTGAACACTGAAGCTTTCTTT	CASGISLNTEAFF
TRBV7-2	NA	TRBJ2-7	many	TGTGCCAGCAGCTTAGAGTCCGGAGCCTCCTACGAGCAGTACTTC	CASSLESGASYEQYF
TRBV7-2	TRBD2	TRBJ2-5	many	TGTGCCAGCAGCTTAAGCGGGAGGCGCCAAGGGACCCAGTACTTC	CASSLSGRRQGTQYF
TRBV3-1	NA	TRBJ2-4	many	TGTGCCAGCAGCGTATCGACAATTGCCAAAAACATTCAGTACTTC	CASSVSTIAKNIQYF
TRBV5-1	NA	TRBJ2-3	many	TGCGCCAGCAGCTTTTATGCGGGGATTAGCACAGATACGCAGTATTTT	CASSFYAGISTDTQYF
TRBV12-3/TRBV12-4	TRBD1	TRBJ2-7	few	TGTGCCAGCAGTTTGGACAGGGTGTACTACGAGCAGTACTTC	CASSLDRVYYEQYF
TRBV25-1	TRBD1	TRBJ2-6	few	TGTGCCAGCAGTATCGCTCAGGGGGACACTGGGGCCAACGTCCTGACTTTC	CASSIAQGDTGANVLTF
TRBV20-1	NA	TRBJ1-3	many	TGCAGTGCTAATGACCGATACTCTGGAAACACCATATATTTT	CSANDRYSGNTIYF
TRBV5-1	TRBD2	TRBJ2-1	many	TGCGCCAGCACCCCGACTAGCGGGAGGGCCTCCTACAATGAGCAGTTCTTC	CASTPTSGRASYNEQFF
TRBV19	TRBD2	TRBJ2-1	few	TGTGCCAGTAGTATAGTTGGGACTAGCAATGAGCAGTTCTTC	CASSIVGTSNEQFF
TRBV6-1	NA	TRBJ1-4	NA	TGTGCCAGCAGTCGATACGCGGCGGAAAAACTGTTTTTT	CASSRYAAEKLFF
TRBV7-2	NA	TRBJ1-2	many	TGTGCCAGCAGCTTAACAGCCTATGGCTACACCTTC	CASSLTAYGYTF
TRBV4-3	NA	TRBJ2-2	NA	TGCGCCAGCAGCCGGATTCCGGGCCCGAACACCGGGGAGCTGTTTTTT	CASSRIPGPNTGELFF
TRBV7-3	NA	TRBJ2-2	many	TGTGCCAGCAGCTTAAACCCGGGAGTCGGCACCGGGGAGCTGTTTTTT	CASSLNPGVGTGELFF
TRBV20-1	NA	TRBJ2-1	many	TGCAGTGCTATAGACAATGAGCAGTTCTTC	CSAIDNEQFF
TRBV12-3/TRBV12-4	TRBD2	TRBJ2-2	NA	TGTGCCAGCACCACCCTCCTAGCGGGAGGGCCGCTCGTCACCGGGGAGCTGTTTTTT	CASTTLLAGGPLVTGELFF
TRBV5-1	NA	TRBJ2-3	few	TGCGCCAGCAGCTTGTGGAGCGGGAGCACAGATACGCAGTATTTT	CASSLWSGSTDTQYF
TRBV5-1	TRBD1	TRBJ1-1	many	TGCGCCAGCACCAGGGGGGCGAACACTGAAGCTTTCTTT	CASTRGANTEAFF
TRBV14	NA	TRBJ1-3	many	TGTGCCAGTCGACGGAGCTCTGGAAACACCATATATTTT	CASRRSSGNTIYF
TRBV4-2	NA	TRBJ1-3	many	TGTGCCAGCAGCCCCCCTGACGCTGGAAACACCATATATTTT	CASSPPDAGNTIYF
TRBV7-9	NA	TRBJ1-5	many	TGTGCCAGCAGCGCAGGCTGGAGCCAGAATCAGCCCCAGCATTTT	CASSAGWSQNQPQHF
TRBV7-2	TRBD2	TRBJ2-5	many	TGTGCCAGCCAAGAGTGGACTAGCGGGACTCAAGAGACCCAGTACTTC	CASQEWTSGTQETQYF
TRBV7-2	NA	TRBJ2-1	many	TGTGCCAGCAGCGTTACGAGGGACGCTGCCTACAATGAGCAGTTCTTC	CASSVTRDAAYNEQFF
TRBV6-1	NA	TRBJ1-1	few	TGTGCCAGCTTAACAAATCGACTGGGCGGTACTGAAGCTTTCTTT	CASLTNRLGGTEAFF
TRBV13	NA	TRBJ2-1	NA	TGTGCCAGCAGCTCCTCCTTTGACTCTCCCCAAGGGAATGAGCAGTTCTTC	CASSSSFDSPQGNEQFF
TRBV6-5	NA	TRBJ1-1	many	TGTGCCAGCAGTTACGAGAGGACAGTAAACACTGAAGCTTTCTTT	CASSYERTVNTEAFF
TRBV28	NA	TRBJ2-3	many	TGTGCCAGCAGTTCGAGGGTAGATACGCAGTATTTT	CASSSRVDTQYF
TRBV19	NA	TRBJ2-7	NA	TGTGCCAGTCACGACGGATACGAGCAGTACTTC	CASHDGYEQYF
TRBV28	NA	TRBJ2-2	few	TGTGCCACTTCAGGAGGTAACACCGGGGAGCTGTTTTTT	CATSGGNTGELFF